This TCR beta chain was captured in a study of CD8 T cells in Susac syndrome. A quantity of roughly 0.5 to 1 ug RNA underwent reverse transcription using random hexamers. One entry per CDR3 protein results from TCRdb running MiXCR on the immunoSEQ multiplex PCR reads. The table includes approximately 130,000 distinct CDR3 sequences, 91% detected once. Negative isolation yielded CD4+ and CD8+ T cells, and FACS enriched TEMRA cells. Germline CDR1 reads LGHNA; CDR2 reads YSLEER. The ends lost 4 bases at V and 5 bases at J; junction bases unmatched: 6. The CDR3 extends over 15 amino acids. The genes are TRBV4-3 and TRBJ2-7; 12 bases match TRBD2. This TCR was sampled from a human donor with multiple sclerosis. Sequenced material: CD8+ T cells from PBMCs. CDR3 in amino acids: CASSPRTSGIDEQYF. The DNA for the CDR3 is TGCGCCAGCAGCCCCAGGACTAGCGGGATAGACGAGCAGTACTTC.